This T cell receptor (beta chain) came from a study of early T cells in non-severe SARS-CoV-2 infection. Each CDR3 protein is one row after TCRdb ran MiXCR on the 5' RACE reads. The data show 95,000 to 150,000 distinct CDR3 sequences, more than 12% seen once. The table lists this clonotype with many counts. The receptor's source is an adult who was a healthcare worker with PCR-confirmed SARS-CoV-2 infection or an uninfected control (not recorded which). The sample was whole blood.

As DNA, the CDR3 is TGTGCCAGCAGTTTGGAGGGAGGGCAGTACTTC. It yields the protein CASSLEGGQYF. This chain joins TRBV12-3 or TRBV12-4 and TRBJ2-5, with TRBD2 matching over 7 bases. V lost 3 bases and J lost 11; bases outside the gene matches: 3. This CDR3 is built from 11 residues.